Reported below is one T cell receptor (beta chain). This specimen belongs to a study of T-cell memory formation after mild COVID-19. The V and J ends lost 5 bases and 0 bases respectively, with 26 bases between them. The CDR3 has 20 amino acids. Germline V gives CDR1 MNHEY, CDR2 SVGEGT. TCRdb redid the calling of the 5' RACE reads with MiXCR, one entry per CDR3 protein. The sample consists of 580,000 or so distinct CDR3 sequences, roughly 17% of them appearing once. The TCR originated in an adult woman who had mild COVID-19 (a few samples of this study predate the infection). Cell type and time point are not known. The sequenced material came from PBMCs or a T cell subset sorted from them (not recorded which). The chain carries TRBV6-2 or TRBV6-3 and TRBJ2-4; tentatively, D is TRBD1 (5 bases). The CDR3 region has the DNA TGTGCCAGCAGTCCCCGTCTCAGGGTTCCATCAACCTCAGCCAAAAACATTCAGTACTTC. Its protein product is CASSPRLRVPSTSAKNIQYF.